This T cell receptor beta chain derives from a study of early T cells in non-severe SARS-CoV-2 infection. TCRdb re-called the 5' RACE reads with MiXCR, one entry per CDR3 protein. The data show tens of thousands of distinct CDR3 sequences, about an eighth seen once. The CDR3 is made up of 15 amino acids. V lost 2 bases and J 0 bases, leaving 12 bases between the germline ends. Germline CDR1 is DFQATT and CDR2 is SNEGSKA (reference sequence). The V gene is TRBV20-1, the J gene TRBJ2-3; D gene unclear. What was sequenced was whole blood. This receptor was taken from an adult who was a healthcare worker with PCR-confirmed SARS-CoV-2 infection or an uninfected control (not recorded which). CDR3 in DNA: TGCAGTGCTAGATCGCTACATTCTAGCACAGATACGCAGTATTTT. Encoded protein: CSARSLHSSTDTQYF.